The T cell receptor beta chain under discussion was sequenced for a study of T cell responses to AZD1222 COVID-19 vaccine. Whole-study results and caveats: Clonal diversity was possibly underestimated; the donors were predominantly white British and more often female. Vaccine-related CD4 TCRs covered spike, predominating at 160-218 and 743-854. Repertoires were obtained solely post-peak T cell response.

The germline V gene has CDR1 MDHEN and CDR2 SYDVKM. The germline V and J ends were trimmed by 3 bases and 2 bases, with 5 bases remaining between them. The CDR3 consists of 12 residues. Profiled with immunoSEQ multiplex PCR; TCRdb holds only in-frame clones, not every one. The sample lists some 110,000 clones, approximately 87% occurring once. This clone was picked up one time. Antigen specificity is unknown. Sequencing used peripheral blood, obtained on day 0 of AZD1222 vaccination. The receptor comes from an adult in good health. V is TRBV28 and J is TRBJ2-7; D is unclear. CDR3 residues: CASSLGAYEQYF. CDR3 sequence (DNA): TGTGCCAGCAGTTTGGGTGCCTACGAGCAGTACTTC.